This T cell receptor (beta chain) came from a study of T cells after yellow fever vaccination. Study-level points and caveats: Abundant bulk-derived clonotypes could contaminate FACS-sorted repertoires. Booster sampling recovered most clones from primary vaccination (around 97% CD4, around 90% CD8). The CD4 compartment and the CD8 compartment contained a small share of clonotypes in common.

UMIs and a universal primer site were added when TCR cDNA was made by 5'RACE template switching. TCRdb analysed the 5' RACE reads with MiXCR anew, one entry per CDR3 protein. The table lists some 160,000 distinct CDR3 sequences, about a tenth of them singletons. Concerning this clonotype: Its matching antigen is unknown.

CDR3 length equals 15 residues. V lost 8 bases and J lost 5; bases outside the gene matches: 9. In germline, CDR1 is SGHVS, CDR2 FQNEAQ. This clonotype was obtained from a man aged 18 to 29 who received the YFV17D yellow fever vaccine. The starting material was CD8+ T cells sorted from PBMCs, obtained 45 days after the yellow fever booster vaccination. The chain links TRBV7-8 to TRBJ2-2; 9 bases align to TRBD1. The CDR3 is CASGNRGRGTGELFF. CDR3 DNA: TGTGCCAGCGGTAACAGGGGGCGAGGAACCGGGGAGCTGTTTTTT.